This TCR beta chain was identified during a study of cytomegalovirus exposure and HLA in healthy donors. Study-level background: HLA-typed donors were the source of about 90 million unique TCRs held in an early data release. Broader study findings: It was only CMV serostatus that was available as immune exposure information.

Both 60 Vbeta primers and 13 Jbeta primers went into the PCR. Only in-frame clones appear in the TCRdb table, and some are missing; sequencing was by immunoSEQ multiplex PCR. This table holds around 170,000 clones, about three quarters found once. As for the donors, each was a healthy bone marrow donor. These donors counted as nominally healthy when sampled, but unrecorded immune exposures were likely. This clone was detected a few times. What it binds is not known. The germline V gene encodes CDR1 SGHRS and CDR2 YFSETQ. The CDR3 covers 15 residues. After removal of 4 bases from V and 2 bases from J, the junction contained 9 bases not matched to a gene.

The source is a woman aged 50 to 65 in good health and CMV-seropositive. The sequenced sample consisted of PBMCs. The chain uses TRBV5-1 and TRBJ2-7; 7 nucleotides match TRBD1. This CDR3 is CASSPPSQGAYEQYF. CDR3 nucleotide sequence: TGCGCCAGCAGCCCCCCCTCCCAGGGGGCCTACGAGCAGTACTTC.